This TCR beta chain comes out of a study of blood T cell repertoires in COVID-19. At the level of the study: Samples of COVID-19 (acute and convalescent) were obtained from the United States, Italy and Spain. The cDNA or gDNA used as material had been derived from T cells, B-cell-depleted T cells, or PBMCs.

Measured with immunoSEQ multiplex PCR; TCRdb has only the in-frame clones, and not every one. Seen here are 250,000 to 350,000 clones, about 89% observed once, and the top ten hold over 2%. Followed longitudinally, the Seattle patients had been enrolled during active infection. Germline lookup yields CDR1 SGHTA and CDR2 FQGNSA. V lost 8 bases, J lost 3 bases, and 6 bases stayed unmatched. This CDR3 contains 13 residues. The sequence was collected from a woman aged 30 to 39 with COVID-19, enrolled during active disease. The gene calls are TRBV7-2 and TRBJ1-1; TRBD1 matches at 7 bases. The source material was peripheral blood. The chain's CDR3 is CASRQGGYTEAFF. CDR3 nucleotide sequence: TGTGCCAGCCGACAGGGCGGTTACACTGAAGCTTTCTTT. Drawing the rest from reference TRBV7-2 and TRBJ1-1, the complete variable domain is GAGVSQSPSNKVTEKGKDVELRCDPISGHTALYWYRQSLGQGLEFLIYFQGNSAPDKSGLPSDRFSAERTGGSVSTLTIQRTQQEDSAVYLCASRQGGYTEAFFGQGTRLTVV.